This T cell receptor beta chain was retrieved from a study of graft-versus-host responses after intestinal transplantation. Study-level background: Recipients uniformly received anti-thymocyte globulin induction, followed by tacrolimus and steroids for around 3 years.

From germline, CDR1 is SGHRS and CDR2 YFSETQ. This CDR3 comprises 14 residues. V was cut by 3 bases and J by 9 bases, with 18 bases left in between. Method: immunoSEQ multiplex PCR; TCRdb's copy keeps in-frame clones and lacks some. The data contain tens of thousands of clones, less than 90% of them singletons. V gene TRBV5-1 combines with J gene TRBJ1-2; D unclear. Sequenced here: PBMCs, sampled 1070 days after transplant. This sequence originates from a human patient who received an intestinal transplant, so some T cells may come from the graft donor. The CDR3 here is CASSSGIAVESYTF. In DNA, the CDR3 is TGCGCCAGCAGCTCGGGGATCGCCGTCGAAAGCTACACCTTC.